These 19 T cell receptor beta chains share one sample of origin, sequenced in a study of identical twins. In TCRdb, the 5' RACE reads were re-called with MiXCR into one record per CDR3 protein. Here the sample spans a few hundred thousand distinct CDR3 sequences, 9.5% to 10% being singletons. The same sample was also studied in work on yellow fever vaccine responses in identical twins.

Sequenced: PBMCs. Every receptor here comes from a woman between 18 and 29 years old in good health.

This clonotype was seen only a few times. The chain's CDR3 is CSVDEGAYGYTF. CDR3 nucleotide sequence: TGCAGCGTTGATGAGGGGGCGTATGGCTACACCTTC. This chain uses TRBV29-1 with TRBJ1-2; TRBD1 aligns across 7 bases. Unmatched junction bases numbered 3, after V lost 3 bases and J lost 5 bases. Germline V gene data show CDR1 as SQVTM and CDR2 as ANQGSEA. The CDR3 totals 12 residues.

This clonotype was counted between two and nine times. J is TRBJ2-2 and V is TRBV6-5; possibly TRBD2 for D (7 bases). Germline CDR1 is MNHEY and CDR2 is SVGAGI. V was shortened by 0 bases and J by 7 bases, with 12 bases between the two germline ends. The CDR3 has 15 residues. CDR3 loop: CASSYSRGAIGELFF. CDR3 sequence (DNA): TGTGCCAGCAGTTACTCACGGGGGGCGATCGGGGAGCTGTTTTTT.

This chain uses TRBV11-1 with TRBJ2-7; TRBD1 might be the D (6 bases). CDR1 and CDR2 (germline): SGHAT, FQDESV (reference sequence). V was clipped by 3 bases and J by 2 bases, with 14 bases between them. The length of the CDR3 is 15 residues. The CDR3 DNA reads TGTGCCAGCAGCTTGGACCGGAAGGGGGCCTACGAGCAGTACTTC. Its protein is CASSLDRKGAYEQYF.

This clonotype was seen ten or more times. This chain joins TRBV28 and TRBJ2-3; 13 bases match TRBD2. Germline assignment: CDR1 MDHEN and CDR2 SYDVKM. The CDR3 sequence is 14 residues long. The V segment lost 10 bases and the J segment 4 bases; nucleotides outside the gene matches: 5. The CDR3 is CATRTSGSADTQYF. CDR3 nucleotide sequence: TGTGCCACGAGGACTAGCGGGAGCGCAGATACGCAGTATTTT.

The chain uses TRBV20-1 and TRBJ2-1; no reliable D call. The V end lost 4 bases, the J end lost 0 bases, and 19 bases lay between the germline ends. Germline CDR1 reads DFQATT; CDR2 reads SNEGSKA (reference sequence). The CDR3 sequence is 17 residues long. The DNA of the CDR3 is TGCAGTGCTACCGGACCCTCAAAGACGAGCTCCTACAATGAGCAGTTCTTC. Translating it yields CSATGPSKTSSYNEQFF.

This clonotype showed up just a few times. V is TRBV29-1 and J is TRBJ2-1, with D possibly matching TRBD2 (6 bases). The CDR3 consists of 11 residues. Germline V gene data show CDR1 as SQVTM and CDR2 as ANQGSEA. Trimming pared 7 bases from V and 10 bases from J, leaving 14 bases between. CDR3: CSAASDFEQFF. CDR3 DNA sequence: TGCAGCGCGGCTAGCGACTTCGAGCAGTTCTTC.

The CDR3 region has the DNA TGCGCCAGCAGCCAAGATCTGAACTCCTACGAGCAGTACTTC. Translated: CASSQDLNSYEQYF. This chain connects TRBV4-1 to TRBJ2-7; D gene uncertain. The CDR3 sequence is 14 residues long. The V end lost 0 bases, the J end lost 0 bases, and 6 bases lay between the germline ends. Germline V gene data show CDR1 as MGHRA and CDR2 as YSYEKL.

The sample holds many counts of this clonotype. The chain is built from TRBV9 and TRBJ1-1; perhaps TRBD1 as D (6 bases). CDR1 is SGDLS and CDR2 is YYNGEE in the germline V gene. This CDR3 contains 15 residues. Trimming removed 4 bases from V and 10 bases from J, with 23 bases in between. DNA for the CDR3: TGTGCCAGCAGCTCCTTTATCCCGGACAGCGGGACAGCTTTCTTT. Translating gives CASSSFIPDSGTAFF.

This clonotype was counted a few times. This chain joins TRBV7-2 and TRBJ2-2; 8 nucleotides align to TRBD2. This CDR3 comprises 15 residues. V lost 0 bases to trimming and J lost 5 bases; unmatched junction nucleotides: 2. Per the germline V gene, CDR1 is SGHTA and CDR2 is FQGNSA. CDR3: CASSLASGKTGELFF. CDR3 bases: TGTGCCAGCAGCTTAGCTAGCGGGAAGACCGGGGAGCTGTTTTTT.

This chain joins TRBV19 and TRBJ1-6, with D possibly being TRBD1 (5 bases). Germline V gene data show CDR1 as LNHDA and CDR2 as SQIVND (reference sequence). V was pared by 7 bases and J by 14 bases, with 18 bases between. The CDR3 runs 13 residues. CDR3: CASTLGLQTALHF. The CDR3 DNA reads TGTGCCAGTACCCTCGGACTGCAGACAGCCCTCCACTTT.

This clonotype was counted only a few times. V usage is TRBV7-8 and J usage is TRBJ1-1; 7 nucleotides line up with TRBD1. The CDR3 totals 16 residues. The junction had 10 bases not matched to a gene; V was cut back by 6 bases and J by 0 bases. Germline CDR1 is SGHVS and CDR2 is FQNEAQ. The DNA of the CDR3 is TGTGCCAGCAGATCAGCAGGGGGGTACATGAACACTGAAGCTTTCTTT. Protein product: CASRSAGGYMNTEAFF.

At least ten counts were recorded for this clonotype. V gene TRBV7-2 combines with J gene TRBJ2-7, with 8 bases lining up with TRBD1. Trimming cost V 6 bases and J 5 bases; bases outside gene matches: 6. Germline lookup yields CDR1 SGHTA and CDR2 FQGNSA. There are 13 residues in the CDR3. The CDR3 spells CASRPTGGNEQYF. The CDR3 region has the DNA TGTGCCAGCAGGCCAACAGGGGGAAACGAGCAGTACTTC.

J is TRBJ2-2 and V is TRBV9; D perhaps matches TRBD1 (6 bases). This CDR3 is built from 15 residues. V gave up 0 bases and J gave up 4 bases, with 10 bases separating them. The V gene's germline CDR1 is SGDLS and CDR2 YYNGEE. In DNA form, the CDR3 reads TGTGCCAGCAGCGTAGGGACAGCAATCACCGGGGAGCTGTTTTTT. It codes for CASSVGTAITGELFF.

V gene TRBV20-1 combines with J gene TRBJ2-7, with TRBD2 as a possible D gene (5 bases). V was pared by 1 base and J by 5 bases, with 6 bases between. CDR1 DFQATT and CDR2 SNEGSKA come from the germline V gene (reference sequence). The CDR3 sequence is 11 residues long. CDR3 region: CSARGGNEQYF. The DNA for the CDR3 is TGCAGTGCTAGAGGAGGGAACGAGCAGTACTTC.

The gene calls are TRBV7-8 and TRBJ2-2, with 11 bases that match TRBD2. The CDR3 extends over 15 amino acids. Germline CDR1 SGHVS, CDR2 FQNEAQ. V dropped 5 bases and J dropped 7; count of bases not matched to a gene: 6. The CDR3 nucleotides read TGTGCCAGCAGCACTAGCGGGAGTAGCGTCGGGGAGCTGTTTTTT. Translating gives CASSTSGSSVGELFF.

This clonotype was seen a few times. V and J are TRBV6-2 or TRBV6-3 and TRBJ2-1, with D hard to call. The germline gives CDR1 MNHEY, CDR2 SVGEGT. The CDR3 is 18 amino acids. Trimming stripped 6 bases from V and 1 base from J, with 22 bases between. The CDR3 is CASSHSWKDRLSYNEQFF. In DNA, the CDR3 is TGTGCCAGCAGCCACTCCTGGAAGGACCGTTTGTCCTACAATGAGCAGTTCTTC.

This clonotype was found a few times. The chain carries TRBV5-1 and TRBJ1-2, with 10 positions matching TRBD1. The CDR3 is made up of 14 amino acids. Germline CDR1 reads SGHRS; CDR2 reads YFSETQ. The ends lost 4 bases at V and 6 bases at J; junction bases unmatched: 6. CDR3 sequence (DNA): TGCGCCAGCAGCGCGGGACAGGGGACGAATGGCTACACCTTC. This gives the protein CASSAGQGTNGYTF.

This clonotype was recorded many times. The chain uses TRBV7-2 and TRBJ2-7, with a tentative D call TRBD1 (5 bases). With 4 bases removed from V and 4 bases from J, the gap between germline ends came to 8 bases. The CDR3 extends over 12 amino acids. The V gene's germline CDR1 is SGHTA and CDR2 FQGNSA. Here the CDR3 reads CASSSSGYEQYF. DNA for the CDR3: TGTGCCAGCAGCTCTTCAGGGTACGAGCAGTACTTC.

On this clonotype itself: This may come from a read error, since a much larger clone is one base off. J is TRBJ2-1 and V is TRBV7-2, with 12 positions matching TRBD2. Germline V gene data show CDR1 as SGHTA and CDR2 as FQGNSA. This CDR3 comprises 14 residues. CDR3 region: CASSSRTSGNHDAF. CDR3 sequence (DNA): TGTGCCAGCAGCTCCCGGACTAGCGGGAACCACGACGCCTTC. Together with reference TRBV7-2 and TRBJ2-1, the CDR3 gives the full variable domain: GAGVSQSPSNKVTEKGKDVELRCDPISGHTALYWYRQSLGQGLEFLIYFQGNSAPDKSGLPSDRFSAERTGGSVSTLTIQRTQQEDSAVYLCASSSRTSGNHDAFGPGTRLTVL.